This T cell receptor beta chain was sequenced during a study of blood T cells in healthy people across ages. Whole-study findings and limits: Diversity was higher, and naive CD4+ cells more numerous, in long-lived donors than in aged donors. As naive T cell percentage varied, TCR beta diversity correlated strongly with it. Diversity of TCR beta per million T cells declined in a roughly linear way with age.

The sample holds many counts of this clonotype. What it binds is not known. Primed by a sample-barcoded 5' primer and a J-beta primer mix, a second PCR proceeded for about 6 to 12 cycles. Each of the cDNA molecules was tagged by a template-switch adaptor with 12 random nucleotides. TCRdb passed the 5' RACE reads through MiXCR, listing each CDR3 protein once. The sample has approximately 600,000 distinct CDR3 sequences, approximately 59% seen once. The ends were cut back, 4 bases at V and 2 bases at J, with 20 bases in the middle. CDR1 and CDR2 from the germline V gene are LGHDT and YNNKEL (reference sequence). The CDR3 length is 17 residues.

The sequenced sample was blood. The sequence was collected from a man aged 55 to 70 in good health. This rearrangement joins TRBV3-1 to TRBJ2-5; D is possibly TRBD2 (7 bases). CDR3: CASSPLRWRGPQETQYF. CDR3 DNA sequence: TGTGCCAGCAGCCCCCTCAGGTGGCGGGGGCCGCAAGAGACCCAGTACTTC.